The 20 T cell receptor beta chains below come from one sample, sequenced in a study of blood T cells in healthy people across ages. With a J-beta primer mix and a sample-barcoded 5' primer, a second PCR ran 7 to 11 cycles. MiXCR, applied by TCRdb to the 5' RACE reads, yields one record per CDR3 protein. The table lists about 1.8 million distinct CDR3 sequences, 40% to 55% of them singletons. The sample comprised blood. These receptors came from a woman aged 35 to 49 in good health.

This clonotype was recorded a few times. The DNA for the CDR3 is TGTGCCAGCGGTCCCGGGAGGCTCGGCAATGAGCAGTTCTTC. This gives the protein CASGPGRLGNEQFF. The chain couples TRBV7-2 to TRBJ2-1; 7 bases match TRBD2. Per germline, CDR1 SGHTA and CDR2 FQGNSA. The CDR3 is made up of 14 amino acids. The V gene end was trimmed by 8 bases and the J gene end by 6 bases; junction bases not matched to a gene: 10.

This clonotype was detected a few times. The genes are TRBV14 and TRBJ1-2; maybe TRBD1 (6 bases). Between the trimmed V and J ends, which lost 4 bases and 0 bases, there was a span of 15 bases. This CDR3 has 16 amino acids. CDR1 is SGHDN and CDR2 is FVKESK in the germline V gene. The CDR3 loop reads CASSRRGTPANYGYTF. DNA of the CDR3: TGTGCCAGCAGCCGGCGGGGGACACCAGCTAACTATGGCTACACCTTC.

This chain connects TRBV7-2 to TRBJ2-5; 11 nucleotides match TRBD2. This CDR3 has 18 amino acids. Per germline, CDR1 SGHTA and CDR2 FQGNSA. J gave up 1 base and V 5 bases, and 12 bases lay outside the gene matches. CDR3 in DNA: TGTGCCAGCAGCCTCGGGAGTAGCGGGGGGGCCCGCCAAGAGACCCAGTACTTC. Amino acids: CASSLGSSGGARQETQYF.

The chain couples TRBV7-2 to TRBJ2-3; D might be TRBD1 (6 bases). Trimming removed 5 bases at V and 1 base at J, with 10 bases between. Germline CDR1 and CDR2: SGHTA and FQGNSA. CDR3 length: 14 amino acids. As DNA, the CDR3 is TGTGCCAGCAGCAGGGGGATACGCACAGATACGCAGTATTTT. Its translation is CASSRGIRTDTQYF.

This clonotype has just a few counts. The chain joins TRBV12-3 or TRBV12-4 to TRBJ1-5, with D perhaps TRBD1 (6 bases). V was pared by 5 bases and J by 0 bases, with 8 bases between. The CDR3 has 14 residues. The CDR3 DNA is TGTGCCAGCAGTCAACAGGGTAGCAATCAGCCCCAGCATTTT. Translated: CASSQQGSNQPQHF.

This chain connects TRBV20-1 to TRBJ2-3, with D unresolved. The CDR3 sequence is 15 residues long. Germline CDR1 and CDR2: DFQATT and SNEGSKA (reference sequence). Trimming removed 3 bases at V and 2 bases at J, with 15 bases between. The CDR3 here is CSARPPTSPTDTQYF. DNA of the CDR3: TGCAGTGCTAGGCCACCTACCTCCCCCACAGATACGCAGTATTTT.

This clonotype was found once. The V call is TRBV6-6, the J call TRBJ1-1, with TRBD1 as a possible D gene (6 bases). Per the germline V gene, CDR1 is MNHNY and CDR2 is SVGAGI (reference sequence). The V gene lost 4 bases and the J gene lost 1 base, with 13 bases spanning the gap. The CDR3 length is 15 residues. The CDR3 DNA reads TGTGCCAGCAGTTCCGAGGGACACCGGAACACTGAAGCTTTCTTT. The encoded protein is CASSSEGHRNTEAFF.

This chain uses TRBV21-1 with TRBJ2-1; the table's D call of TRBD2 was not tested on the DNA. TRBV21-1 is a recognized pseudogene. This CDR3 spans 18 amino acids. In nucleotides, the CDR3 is TGTGCCAGCAGCAAAGCCCAATACACCTCAAGGGCTAACAATGAGCAGTTCTTC. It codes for CASSKAQYTSRANNEQFF.

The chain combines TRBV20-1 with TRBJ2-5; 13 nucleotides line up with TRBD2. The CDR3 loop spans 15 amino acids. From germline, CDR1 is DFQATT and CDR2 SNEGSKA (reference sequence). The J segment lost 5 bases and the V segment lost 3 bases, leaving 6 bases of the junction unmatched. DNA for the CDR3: TGCAGTGCTAGGGGGACTAGCGGGAAACGGGAGACCCAGTACTTC. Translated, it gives CSARGTSGKRETQYF.

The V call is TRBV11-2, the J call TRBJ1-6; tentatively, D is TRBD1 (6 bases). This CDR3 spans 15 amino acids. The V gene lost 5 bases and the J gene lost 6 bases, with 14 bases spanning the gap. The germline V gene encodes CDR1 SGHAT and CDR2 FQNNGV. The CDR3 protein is CASSATQGGNSPLHF. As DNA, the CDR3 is TGTGCCAGCAGCGCAACACAGGGCGGTAATTCACCCCTCCACTTT.

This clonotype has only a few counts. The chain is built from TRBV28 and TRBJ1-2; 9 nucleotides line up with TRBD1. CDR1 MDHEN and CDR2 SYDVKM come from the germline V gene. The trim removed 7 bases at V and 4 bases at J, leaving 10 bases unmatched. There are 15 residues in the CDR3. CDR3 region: CASTSSGTGIYGYTF. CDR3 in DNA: TGTGCCAGCACCTCCTCCGGGACAGGGATCTATGGCTACACCTTC.

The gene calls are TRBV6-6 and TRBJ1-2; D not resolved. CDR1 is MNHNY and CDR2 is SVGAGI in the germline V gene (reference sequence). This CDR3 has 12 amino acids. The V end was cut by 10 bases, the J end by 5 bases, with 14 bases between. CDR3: CAIAPGPYGYTF. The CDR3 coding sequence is TGTGCCATCGCCCCAGGCCCATATGGCTACACCTTC.

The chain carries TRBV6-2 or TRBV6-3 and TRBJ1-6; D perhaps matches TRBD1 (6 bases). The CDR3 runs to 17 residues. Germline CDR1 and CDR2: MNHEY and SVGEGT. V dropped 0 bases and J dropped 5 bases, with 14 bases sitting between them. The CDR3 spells CASSYSGRGPHNSPLHF. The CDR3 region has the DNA TGTGCCAGCAGTTACTCGGGCCGGGGGCCACATAATTCACCCCTCCACTTT.

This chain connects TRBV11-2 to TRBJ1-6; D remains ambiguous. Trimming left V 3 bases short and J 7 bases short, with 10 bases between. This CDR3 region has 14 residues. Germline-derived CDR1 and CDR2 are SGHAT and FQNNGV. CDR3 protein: CASSFTAANSPLHF. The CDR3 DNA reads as TGTGCCAGCAGCTTCACAGCTGCAAATTCACCCCTCCACTTT.

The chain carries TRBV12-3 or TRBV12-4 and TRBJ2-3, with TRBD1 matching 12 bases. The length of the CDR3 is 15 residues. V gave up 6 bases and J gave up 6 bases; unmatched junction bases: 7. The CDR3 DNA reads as TGTGCCAGCAGAGCCGGGACAGGGGGCTGGGATACGCAGTATTTT. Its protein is CASRAGTGGWDTQYF.

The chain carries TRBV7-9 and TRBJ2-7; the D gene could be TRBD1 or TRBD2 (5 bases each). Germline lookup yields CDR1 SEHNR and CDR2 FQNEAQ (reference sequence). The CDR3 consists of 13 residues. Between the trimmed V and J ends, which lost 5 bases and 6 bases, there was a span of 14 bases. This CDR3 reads CASSRSGRSEQYF. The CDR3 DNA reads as TGTGCCAGCAGCCGTTCGGGACGCAGCGAGCAGTACTTC.

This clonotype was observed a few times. The CDR3 protein is CATSKLGLAGEGDTQYF. The CDR3 nucleotides are TGTGCCACCAGCAAACTGGGACTAGCGGGGGAGGGGGATACGCAGTATTTT. This sequence joins TRBV15 and TRBJ2-3; TRBD2 matches 14 bases. There are 17 residues in the CDR3. V was clipped by 4 bases and J by 6 bases; unmatched bases: 9. The germline V gene has CDR1 LNHNV and CDR2 YYDKDF (reference sequence).

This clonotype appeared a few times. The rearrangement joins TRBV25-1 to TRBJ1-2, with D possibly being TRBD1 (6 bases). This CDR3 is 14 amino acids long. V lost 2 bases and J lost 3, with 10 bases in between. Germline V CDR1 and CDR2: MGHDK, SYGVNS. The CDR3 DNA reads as TGTGCCAGCAGTGAAGACGGGGGCGACTATGGCTACACCTTC. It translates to CASSEDGGDYGYTF.

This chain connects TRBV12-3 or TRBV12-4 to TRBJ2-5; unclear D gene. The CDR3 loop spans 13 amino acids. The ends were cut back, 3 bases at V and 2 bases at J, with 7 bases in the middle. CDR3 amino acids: CASSFKIQETQYF. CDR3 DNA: TGTGCCAGCAGTTTCAAGATTCAAGAGACCCAGTACTTC.

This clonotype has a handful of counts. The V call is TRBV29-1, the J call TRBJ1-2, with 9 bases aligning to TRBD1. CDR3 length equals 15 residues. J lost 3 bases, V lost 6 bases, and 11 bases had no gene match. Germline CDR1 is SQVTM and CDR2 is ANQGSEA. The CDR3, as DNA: TGCAGCGTAGAGCTCCGGGACAGGGCTTACTATGGCTACACCTTC. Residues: CSVELRDRAYYGYTF.